This passage covers 3 T cell receptor beta chains from one sample sequenced in a study of cytomegalovirus exposure and HLA in healthy donors. Use of 60 Vbeta and 13 Jbeta primers characterized the PCR. Data came from immunoSEQ multiplex PCR; TCRdb stores just in-frame clones and leaves some out. The sample includes tens of thousands of clones, roughly three quarters of them seen just once. The source material was PBMCs. These receptors were taken from a woman between 40 and 55 years old in good health and CMV-seropositive.

This chain links TRBV27 with TRBJ2-3; TRBD1 matches at 9 bases. In germline, CDR1 is MNHEY, CDR2 SMNVEV (reference sequence). The CDR3 length is 15 residues. V gave up 6 bases and J gave up 2 bases; unmatched junction bases: 6. The CDR3 here is CASRGRDRATDTQYF. The CDR3 DNA follows: TGTGCCAGCAGGGGCCGGGACAGGGCCACAGATACGCAGTATTTT.

The rearrangement uses TRBV18 and TRBJ2-5; D remains unclear. Per germline, CDR1 KGHSH and CDR2 LQKENI. The V and J ends lost 3 bases and 2 bases respectively, with 10 bases between them. This CDR3 is 14 amino acids long. CDR3 DNA sequence: TGTGCCAGCTCACCCCCTAGTACTCAAGAGACCCAGTACTTC. This codes for CASSPPSTQETQYF.

This clone was seen just once. CDR3 in amino acids: CASSQWPPGSHGNQPQHF. The CDR3 nucleotides read TGTGCCAGCAGCCAGTGGCCCCCGGGAAGCCACGGCAATCAGCCCCAGCATTTT. The chain employs TRBV27 and TRBJ1-5; D not certain. V gave up 6 bases and J gave up 2 bases, with 23 bases separating them. The CDR3 extends over 18 amino acids. Germline CDR1 is MNHEY and CDR2 is SMNVEV (reference sequence).